This T cell receptor beta chain was recorded in a study of blood T cell repertoires in COVID-19. The study recruited people aged about 18 to 90 years across approximately 23 US areas. The study assigned cohorts using participant-reported clinical history. The CDR3 contains 16 residues. Germline V lookup: CDR1 SGDLS, CDR2 YYNGEE. V lost 3 bases and J 3 bases, leaving 16 bases between the germline ends. Here immunoSEQ multiplex PCR was the method, and the copy in TCRdb shows in-frame clones only, minus some. The sample includes roughly 300,000 clones, 75% to 95% of them seen just once. This clone was detected once.

This clonotype originated in a woman aged 30 to 39 who had recovered from COVID-19. The V and J genes are TRBV9 and TRBJ1-5; D might be TRBD1 (6 bases). Sequencing input: PBMCs or T cells enriched from blood (not recorded which). The CDR3 loop is CASSESTGFDNQPQHF. The CDR3 DNA reads as TGTGCCAGCAGCGAATCAACAGGGTTCGACAATCAGCCCCAGCATTTT.